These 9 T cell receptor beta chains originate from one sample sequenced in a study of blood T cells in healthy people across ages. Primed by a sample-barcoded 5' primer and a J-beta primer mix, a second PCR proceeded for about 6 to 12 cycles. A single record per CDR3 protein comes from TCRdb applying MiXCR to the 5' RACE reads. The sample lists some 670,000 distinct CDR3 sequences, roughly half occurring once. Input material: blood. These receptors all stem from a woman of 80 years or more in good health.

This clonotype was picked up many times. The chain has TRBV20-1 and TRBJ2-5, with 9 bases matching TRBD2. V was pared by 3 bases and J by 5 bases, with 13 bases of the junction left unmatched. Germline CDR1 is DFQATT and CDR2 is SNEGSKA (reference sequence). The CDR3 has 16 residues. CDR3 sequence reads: CSASIPSGGLDETQYF. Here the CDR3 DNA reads TGCAGTGCTAGTATTCCGAGCGGGGGGTTGGATGAGACCCAGTACTTC.

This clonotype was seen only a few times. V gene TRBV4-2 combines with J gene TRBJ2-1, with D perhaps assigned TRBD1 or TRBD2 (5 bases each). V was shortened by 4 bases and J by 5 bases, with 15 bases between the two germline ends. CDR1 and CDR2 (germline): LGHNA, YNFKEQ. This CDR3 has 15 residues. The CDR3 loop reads CASSLRDLPNNEQFF. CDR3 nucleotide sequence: TGTGCCAGCAGCCTCCGGGACCTGCCTAACAATGAGCAGTTCTTC.

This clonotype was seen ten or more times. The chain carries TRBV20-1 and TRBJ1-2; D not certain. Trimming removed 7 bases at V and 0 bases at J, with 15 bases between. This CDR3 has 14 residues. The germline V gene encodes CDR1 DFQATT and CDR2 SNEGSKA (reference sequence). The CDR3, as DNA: TGCAGTGTTCCGGCGGGTGAAGCTAACTATGGCTACACCTTC. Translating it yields CSVPAGEANYGYTF.

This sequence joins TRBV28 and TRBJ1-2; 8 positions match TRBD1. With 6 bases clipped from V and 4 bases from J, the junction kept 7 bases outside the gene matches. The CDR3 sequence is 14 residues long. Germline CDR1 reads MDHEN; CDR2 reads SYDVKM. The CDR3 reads CASRPQGESYGYTF. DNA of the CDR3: TGTGCCAGCAGGCCACAGGGGGAGTCCTATGGCTACACCTTC.

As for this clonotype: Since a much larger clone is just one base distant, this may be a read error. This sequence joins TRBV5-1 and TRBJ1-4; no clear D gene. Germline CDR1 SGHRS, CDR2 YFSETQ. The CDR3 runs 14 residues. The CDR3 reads CTSSVGPTNEKLFF. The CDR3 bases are TGCACCAGCAGCGTCGGACCAACTAATGAAAAACTGTTTTTT.

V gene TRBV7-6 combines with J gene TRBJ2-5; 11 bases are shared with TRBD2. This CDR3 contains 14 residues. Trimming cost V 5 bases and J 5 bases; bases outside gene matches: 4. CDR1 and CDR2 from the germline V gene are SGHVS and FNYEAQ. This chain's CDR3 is CASSPTSGGETQYF. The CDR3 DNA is TGTGCCAGCAGCCCTACTAGCGGGGGCGAGACCCAGTACTTC.

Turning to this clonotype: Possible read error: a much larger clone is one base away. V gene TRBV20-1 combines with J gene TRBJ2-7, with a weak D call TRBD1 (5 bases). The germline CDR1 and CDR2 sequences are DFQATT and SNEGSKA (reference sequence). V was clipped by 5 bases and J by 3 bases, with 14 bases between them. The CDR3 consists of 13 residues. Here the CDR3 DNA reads TGCAGTGCTCTTAGTGACAGTGGCTACGAGCAGTACTTC. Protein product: CSALSDSGYEQYF.

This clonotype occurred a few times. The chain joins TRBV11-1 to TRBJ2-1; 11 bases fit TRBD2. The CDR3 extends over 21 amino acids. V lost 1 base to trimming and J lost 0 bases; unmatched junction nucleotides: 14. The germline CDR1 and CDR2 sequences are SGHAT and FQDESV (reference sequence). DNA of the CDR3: TGTGCCAGCAGCTTAGTTGGTCTAGCGGGGGGCGCTACGAGCTCCTACAATGAGCAGTTCTTC. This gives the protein CASSLVGLAGGATSSYNEQFF.

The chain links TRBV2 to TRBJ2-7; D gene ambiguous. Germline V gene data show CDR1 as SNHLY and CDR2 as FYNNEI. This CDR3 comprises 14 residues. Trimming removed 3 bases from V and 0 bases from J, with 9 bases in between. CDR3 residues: CASSDERRSYEQYF. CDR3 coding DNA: TGTGCCAGCAGTGACGAACGCCGCTCCTACGAGCAGTACTTC.